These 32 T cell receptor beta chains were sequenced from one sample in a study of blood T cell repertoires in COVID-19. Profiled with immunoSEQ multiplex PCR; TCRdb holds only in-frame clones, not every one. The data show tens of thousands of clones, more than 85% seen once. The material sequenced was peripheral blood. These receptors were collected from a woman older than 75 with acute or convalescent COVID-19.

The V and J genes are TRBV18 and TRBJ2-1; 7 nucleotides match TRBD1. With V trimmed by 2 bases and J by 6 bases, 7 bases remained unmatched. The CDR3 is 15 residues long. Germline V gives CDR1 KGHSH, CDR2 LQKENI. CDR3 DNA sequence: TGTGCCAGCTCACCAGAAGGGGGCGCGAGCAATGAGCAGTTCTTC. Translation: CASSPEGGASNEQFF.

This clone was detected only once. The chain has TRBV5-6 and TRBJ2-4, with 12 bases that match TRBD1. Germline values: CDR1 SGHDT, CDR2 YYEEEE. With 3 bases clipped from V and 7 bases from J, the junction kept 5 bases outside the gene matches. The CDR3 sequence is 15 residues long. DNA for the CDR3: TGTGCCAGCAGCTACCCGGGGACAGGGGGCAACATTCAGTACTTC. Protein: CASSYPGTGGNIQYF.

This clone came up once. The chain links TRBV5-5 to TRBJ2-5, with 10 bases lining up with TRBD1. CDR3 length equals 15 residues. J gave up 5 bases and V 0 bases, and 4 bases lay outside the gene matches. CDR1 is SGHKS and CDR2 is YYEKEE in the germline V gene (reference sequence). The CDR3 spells CASSLGGGQGETQYF. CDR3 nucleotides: TGTGCCAGCAGCTTGGGAGGGGGACAGGGGGAGACCCAGTACTTC.

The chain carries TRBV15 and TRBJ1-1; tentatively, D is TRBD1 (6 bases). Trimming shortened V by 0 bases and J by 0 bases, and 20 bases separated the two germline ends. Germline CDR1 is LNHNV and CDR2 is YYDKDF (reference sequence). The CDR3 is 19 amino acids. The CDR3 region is CATSRDTDSANGMNTEAFF. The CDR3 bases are TGTGCCACCAGCAGAGACACGGACAGTGCTAACGGCATGAACACTGAAGCTTTCTTT.

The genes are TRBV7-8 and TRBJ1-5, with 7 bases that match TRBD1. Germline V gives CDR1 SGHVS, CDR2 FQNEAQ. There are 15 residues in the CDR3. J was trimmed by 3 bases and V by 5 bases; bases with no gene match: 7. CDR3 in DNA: TGTGCCAGCAGCGACCGGGACAGACCCAATCAGCCCCAGCATTTT. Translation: CASSDRDRPNQPQHF.

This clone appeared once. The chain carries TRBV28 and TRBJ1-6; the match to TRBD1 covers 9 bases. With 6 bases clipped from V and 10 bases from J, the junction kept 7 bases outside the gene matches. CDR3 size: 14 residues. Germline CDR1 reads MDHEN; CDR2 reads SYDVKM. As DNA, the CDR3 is TGTGCCAGCAGCGCGGGACAGGGAGGCTCACCCCTCCACTTT. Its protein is CASSAGQGGSPLHF.

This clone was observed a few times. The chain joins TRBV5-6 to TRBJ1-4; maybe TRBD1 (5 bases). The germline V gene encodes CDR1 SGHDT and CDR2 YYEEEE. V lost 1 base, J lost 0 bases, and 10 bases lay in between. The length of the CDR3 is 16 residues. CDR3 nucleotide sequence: TGTGCCAGCAGCTTGCGGAGGGGTACAACTAATGAAAAACTGTTTTTT. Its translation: CASSLRRGTTNEKLFF.

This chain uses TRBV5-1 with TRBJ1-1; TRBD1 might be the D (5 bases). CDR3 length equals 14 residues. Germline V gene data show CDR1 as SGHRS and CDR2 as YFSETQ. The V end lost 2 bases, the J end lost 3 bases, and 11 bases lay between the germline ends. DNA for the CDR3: TGCGCCAGCAGCTTCCAGGGAACTCACACTGAAGCTTTCTTT. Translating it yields CASSFQGTHTEAFF.

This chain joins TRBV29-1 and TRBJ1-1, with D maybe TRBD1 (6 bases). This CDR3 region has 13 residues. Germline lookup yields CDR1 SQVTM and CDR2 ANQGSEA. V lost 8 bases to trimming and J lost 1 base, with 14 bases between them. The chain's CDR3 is CSSTRGGNTEAFF. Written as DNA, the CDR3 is TGCAGCTCCACCAGAGGGGGGAACACTGAAGCTTTCTTT.

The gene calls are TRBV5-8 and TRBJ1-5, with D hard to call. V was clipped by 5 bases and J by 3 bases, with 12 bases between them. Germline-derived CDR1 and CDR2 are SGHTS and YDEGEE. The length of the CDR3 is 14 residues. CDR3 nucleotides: TGTGCCAGCAGAACCGGGTCTTACAATCAGCCCCAGCATTTT. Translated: CASRTGSYNQPQHF.

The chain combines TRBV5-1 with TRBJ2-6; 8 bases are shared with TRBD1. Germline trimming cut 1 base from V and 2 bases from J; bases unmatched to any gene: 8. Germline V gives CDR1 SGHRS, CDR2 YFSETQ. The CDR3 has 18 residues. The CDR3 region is CASSLSGGTGAGANVLTF. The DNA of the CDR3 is TGCGCCAGCAGCTTGTCGGGTGGGACAGGCGCTGGGGCCAACGTCCTGACTTTC.

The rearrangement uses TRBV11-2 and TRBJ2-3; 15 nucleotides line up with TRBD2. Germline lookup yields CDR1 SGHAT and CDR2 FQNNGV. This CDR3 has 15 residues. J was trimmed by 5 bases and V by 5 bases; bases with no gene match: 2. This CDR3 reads CASSGLAGGQDTQYF. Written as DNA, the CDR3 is TGTGCCAGCAGCGGACTAGCGGGGGGGCAAGATACGCAGTATTTT.

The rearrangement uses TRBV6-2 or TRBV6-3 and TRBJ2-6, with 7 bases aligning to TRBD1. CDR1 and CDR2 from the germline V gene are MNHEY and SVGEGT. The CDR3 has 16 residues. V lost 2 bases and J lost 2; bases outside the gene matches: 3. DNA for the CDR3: TGTGCCAGCAGTTACCCAGGGACAGCTGGGGCCAACGTCCTGACTTTC. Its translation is CASSYPGTAGANVLTF.

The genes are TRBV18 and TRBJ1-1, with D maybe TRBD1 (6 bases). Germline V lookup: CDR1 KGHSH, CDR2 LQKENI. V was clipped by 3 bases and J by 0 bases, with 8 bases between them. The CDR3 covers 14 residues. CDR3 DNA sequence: TGTGCCAGCTCACCGGGACAACTGAACACTGAAGCTTTCTTT. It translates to CASSPGQLNTEAFF.

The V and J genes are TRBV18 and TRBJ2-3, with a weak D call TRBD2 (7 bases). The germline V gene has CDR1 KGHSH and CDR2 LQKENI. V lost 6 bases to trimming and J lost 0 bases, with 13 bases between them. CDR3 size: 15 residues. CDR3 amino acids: CASSGAGASTDTQYF. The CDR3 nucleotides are TGTGCCAGCTCTGGGGCGGGGGCTAGCACAGATACGCAGTATTTT.

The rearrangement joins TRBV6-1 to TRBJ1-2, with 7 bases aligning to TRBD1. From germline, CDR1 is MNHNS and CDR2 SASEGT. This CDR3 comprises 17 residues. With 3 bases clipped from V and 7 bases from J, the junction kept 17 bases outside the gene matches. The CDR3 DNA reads TGTGCCAGCAGTGAGGCACAGGGGTTCCGCGCCCAATTTGGCTACACCTTC. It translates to CASSEAQGFRAQFGYTF.

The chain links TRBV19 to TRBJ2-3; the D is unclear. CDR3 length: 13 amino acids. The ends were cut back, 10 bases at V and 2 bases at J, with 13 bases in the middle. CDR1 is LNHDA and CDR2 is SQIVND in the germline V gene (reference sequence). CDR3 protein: CAIMDDFTDTQYF. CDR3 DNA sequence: TGTGCCATCATGGATGACTTCACAGATACGCAGTATTTT.

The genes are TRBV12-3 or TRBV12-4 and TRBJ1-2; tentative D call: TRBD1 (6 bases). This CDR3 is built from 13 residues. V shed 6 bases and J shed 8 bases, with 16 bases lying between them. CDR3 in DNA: TGTGCCAGCAGCCTTACAGGGAAAGGGGGCTACACCTTC. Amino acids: CASSLTGKGGYTF.

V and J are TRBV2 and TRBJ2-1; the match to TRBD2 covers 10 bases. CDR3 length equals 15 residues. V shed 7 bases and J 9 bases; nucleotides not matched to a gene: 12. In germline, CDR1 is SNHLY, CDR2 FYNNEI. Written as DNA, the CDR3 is TGTGCCAGCATGAGGGTAGCGGGGGGCAGGGGTGAGCAGTTCTTC. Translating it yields CASMRVAGGRGEQFF. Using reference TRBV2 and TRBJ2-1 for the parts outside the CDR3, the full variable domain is EPEVTQTPSHQVTQMGQEVILRCVPISNHLYFYWYRQILGQKVEFLVSFYNNEISEKSEIFDDQFSVERPDGSNFTLKIRSTKLEDSAMYFCASMRVAGGRGEQFFGPGTRLTVL.

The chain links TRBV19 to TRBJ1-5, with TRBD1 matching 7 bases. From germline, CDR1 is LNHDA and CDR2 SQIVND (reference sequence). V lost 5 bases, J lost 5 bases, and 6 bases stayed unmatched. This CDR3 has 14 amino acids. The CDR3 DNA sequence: TGTGCCAGTAGTTTCTGGACAGGATATCAGCCCCAGCATTTT. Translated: CASSFWTGYQPQHF.

The CDR3 reads CASSLNRGYEQYF. The CDR3 region has the DNA TGTGCCAGTAGTCTAAACAGGGGATACGAGCAGTACTTC. The V and J genes are TRBV19 and TRBJ2-7; 7 bases fit TRBD1. After removal of 5 bases from V and 4 bases from J, the junction contained 5 bases not matched to a gene. Germline values: CDR1 LNHDA, CDR2 SQIVND (reference sequence). The CDR3 spans 13 residues.

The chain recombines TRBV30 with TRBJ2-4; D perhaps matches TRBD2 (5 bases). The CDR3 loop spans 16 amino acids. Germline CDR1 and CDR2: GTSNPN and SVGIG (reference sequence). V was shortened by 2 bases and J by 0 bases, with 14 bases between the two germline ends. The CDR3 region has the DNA TGTGCCTGGAGTTCCAGACGGGAAATAGCCAAAAACATTCAGTACTTC. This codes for CAWSSRREIAKNIQYF.

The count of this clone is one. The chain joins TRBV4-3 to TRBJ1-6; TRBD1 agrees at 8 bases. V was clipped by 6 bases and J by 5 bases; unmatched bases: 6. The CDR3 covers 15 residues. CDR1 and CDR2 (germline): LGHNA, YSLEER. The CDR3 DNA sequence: TGCGCCAGCAGACAGGGGGGGGGCAATAATTCACCCCTCCACTTT. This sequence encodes CASRQGGGNNSPLHF.

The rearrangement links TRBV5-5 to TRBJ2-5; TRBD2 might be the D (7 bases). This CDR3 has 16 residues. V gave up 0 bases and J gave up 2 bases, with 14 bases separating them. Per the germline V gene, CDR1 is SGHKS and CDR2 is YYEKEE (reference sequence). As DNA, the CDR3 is TGTGCCAGCAGCTTGGAGGCCAGGGGAGGGCAAGAGACCCAGTACTTC. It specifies CASSLEARGGQETQYF.

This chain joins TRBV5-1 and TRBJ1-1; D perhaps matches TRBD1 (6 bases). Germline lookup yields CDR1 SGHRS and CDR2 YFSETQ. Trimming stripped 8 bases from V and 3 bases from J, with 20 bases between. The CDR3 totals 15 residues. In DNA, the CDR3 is TGCGCCAGTAACAGGGTGCCACCCGGGGACACTGAAGCTTTCTTT. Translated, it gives CASNRVPPGDTEAFF.

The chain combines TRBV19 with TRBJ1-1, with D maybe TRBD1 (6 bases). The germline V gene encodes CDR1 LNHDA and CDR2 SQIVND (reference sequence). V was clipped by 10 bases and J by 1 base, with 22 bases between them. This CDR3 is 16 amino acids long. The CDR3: CATSDGRGAANTEAFF. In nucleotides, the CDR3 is TGTGCCACTTCGGACGGGCGGGGGGCAGCGAACACTGAAGCTTTCTTT. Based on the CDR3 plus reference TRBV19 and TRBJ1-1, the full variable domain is DGGITQSPKYLFRKEGQNVTLSCEQNLNHDAMYWYRQDPGQGLRLIYYSQIVNDFQKGDIAEGYSVSREKKESFPLTVTSAQKNPTAFYLCATSDGRGAANTEAFFGQGTRLTVV.

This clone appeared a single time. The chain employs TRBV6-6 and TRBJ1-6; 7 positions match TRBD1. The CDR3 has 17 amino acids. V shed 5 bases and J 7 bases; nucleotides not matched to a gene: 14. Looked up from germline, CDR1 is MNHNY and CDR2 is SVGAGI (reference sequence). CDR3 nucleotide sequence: TGTGCCAGCAGTCGGGCAGGGGGAACGCAGGAGAATTCACCCCTCCACTTT. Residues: CASSRAGGTQENSPLHF.

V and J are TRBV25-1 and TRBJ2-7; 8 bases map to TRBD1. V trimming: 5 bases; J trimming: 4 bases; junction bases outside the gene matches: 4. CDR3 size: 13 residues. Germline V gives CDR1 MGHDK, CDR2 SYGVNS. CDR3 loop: CASSQTGEYEQYF. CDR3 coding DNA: TGTGCCAGCAGTCAGACAGGGGAATACGAGCAGTACTTC.

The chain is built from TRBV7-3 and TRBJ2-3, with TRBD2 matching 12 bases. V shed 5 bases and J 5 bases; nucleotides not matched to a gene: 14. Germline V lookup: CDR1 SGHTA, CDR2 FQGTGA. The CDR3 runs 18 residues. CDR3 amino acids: CASSPSNFRTSGVDTQYF. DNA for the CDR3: TGTGCCAGCAGCCCCTCAAATTTTCGGACTAGCGGGGTAGATACGCAGTATTTT.

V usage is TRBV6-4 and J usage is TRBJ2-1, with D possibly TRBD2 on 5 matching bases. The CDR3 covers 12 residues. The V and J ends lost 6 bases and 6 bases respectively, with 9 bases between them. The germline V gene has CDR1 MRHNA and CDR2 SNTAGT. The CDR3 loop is CASRFEGNEQFF. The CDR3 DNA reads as TGTGCCAGCAGATTCGAGGGCAATGAGCAGTTCTTC.

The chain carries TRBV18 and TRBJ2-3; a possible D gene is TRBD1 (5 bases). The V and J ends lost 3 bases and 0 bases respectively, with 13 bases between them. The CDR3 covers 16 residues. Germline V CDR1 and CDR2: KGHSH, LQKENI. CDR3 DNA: TGTGCCAGCTCACCCTTTCAGGGTTCTAGCACAGATACGCAGTATTTT. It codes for CASSPFQGSSTDTQYF.

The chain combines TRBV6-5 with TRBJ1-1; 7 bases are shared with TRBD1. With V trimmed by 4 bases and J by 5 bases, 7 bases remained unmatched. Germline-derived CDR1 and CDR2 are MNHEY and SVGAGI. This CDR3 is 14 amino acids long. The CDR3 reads CASSSRLTGTEAFF. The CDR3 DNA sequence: TGTGCCAGCAGTTCACGTCTGACAGGGACTGAAGCTTTCTTT.